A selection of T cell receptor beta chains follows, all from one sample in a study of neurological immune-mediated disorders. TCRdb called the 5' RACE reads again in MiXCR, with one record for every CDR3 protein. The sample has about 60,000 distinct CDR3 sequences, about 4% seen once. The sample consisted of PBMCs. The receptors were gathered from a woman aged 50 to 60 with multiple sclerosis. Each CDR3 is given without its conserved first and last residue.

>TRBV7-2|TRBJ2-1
ASSLTEEQF
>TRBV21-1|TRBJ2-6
ASSKALRNGPSGANVLT
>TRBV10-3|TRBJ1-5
AISDGTGDQPQH
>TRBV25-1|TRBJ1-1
ASSEGGQGNTEAF
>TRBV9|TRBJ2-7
ASSETTGFDEQY
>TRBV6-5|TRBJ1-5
ASSLQGGSQPQH
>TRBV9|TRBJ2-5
ASSVGSMETQY
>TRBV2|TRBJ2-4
ASSDTGGDGNIQY
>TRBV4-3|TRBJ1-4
ASSQESPGGDNEKLF
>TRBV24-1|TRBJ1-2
ATSEGQGGSNGYT
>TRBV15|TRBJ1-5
ATSRDRGTANQPQH
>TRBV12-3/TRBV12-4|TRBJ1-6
ASSEDGPLN
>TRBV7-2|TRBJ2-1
ASSLVWRLAGNEQF
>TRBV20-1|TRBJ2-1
SAGGAITGDEQF
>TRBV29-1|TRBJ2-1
SVGGRGKLYEQF
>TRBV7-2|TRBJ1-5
ASTTGTGDQPQH
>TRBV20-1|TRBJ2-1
SARDRRAGGYNEQF
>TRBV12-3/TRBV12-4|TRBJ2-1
ASSLGGGEQF
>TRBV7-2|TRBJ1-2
ASSLGQGAYGYT
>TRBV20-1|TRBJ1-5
SASSGTAQPQH
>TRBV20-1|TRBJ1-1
SARAFGSLRTEAF
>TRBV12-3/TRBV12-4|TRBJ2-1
ASRVTGGHNEQF
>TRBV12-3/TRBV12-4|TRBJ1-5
ASSPAGIKSNQPQH
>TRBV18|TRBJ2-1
ASSPSTPPNNEQF
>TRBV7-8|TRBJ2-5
ASSPLTSGRRQETQY
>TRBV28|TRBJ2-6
ASRLSSGANVLT